The sequence of this TCR beta chain was determined in a study of shared clonotypes between healthy human individuals. Study context: Donors were two women and a few men aged 18 to 49.

Profiled with immunoSEQ multiplex PCR; TCRdb holds only in-frame clones, not every one. The repertoire holds approximately 2,300,000 clones, with around 93% as singletons. Germline CDR1 ENHRY, CDR2 SYGVKD. The CDR3 extends over 14 amino acids. V was cut by 2 bases and J by 1 base, with 8 bases left in between. The sequence derives from a young man in good health. Some clones in this sample may be carry-over from other donors' samples. Material: naive CD4+ T cells from PBMCs. The subset denotes: CD45RA+ positively selected. The rearrangement links TRBV10-3 to TRBJ1-1, with D unclear. This CDR3 is CAISETYPNTEAFF. In DNA form, the CDR3 reads TGTGCCATCAGTGAGACGTATCCGAACACTGAAGCTTTCTTT.